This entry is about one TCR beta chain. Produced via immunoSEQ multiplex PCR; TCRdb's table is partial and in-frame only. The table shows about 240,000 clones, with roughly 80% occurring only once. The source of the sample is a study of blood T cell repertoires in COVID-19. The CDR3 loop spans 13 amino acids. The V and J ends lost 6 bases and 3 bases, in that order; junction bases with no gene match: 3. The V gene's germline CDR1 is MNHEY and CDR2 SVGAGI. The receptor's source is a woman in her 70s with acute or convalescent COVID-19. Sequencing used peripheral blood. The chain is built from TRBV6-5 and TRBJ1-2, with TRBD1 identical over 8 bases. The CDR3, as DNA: TGTGCCAGCAGGATACAGGGGGACTATGGCTACACCTTC. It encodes CASRIQGDYGYTF.